One and the same sample provided the 23 T cell receptor beta chains below, sequenced in a study of human T cells and chemical hapten exposure listed by TCRdb under 2021. The meaning of the sample's time point label: pre-sensitization, week 0. The meaning of the sample's treatment or condition label: therapeutic diphenylcyclopropenone sensitization with weekly scalp DPC. The library was built by means of RACE. The run used a NextSeq 500. Using fastp trimming at Q25 and MiXCR clonotype assembly, TCRdb reanalyzed the public sequencing data and kept in-frame beta chains. Rows matching on CDR3 protein sequence are summarized as one entry with the most common DNA and genes. The sample table holds around 300,000 distinct CDR3 sequences, of which about 5.4% were seen once. About 7.7% of the sample rests with the top ten. This specimen was whole blood, taken in connection with sensitization to the hapten diphenylcyclopropenone (DPC). The receptors were gathered from a woman younger than 35 with alopecia areata. Some clones in this sample may be carry-over from other donors' samples.

This clonotype has a count of ten or more. This sequence joins TRBV12-3 or TRBV12-4 and TRBJ2-5; 14 bases map to TRBD2. The J segment lost 5 bases and the V segment lost 4 bases, leaving 24 bases of the junction unmatched. CDR3 length: 22 amino acids. This CDR3 is CASSSSHRGLAGARGKEETQYF. As DNA, the CDR3 is TGTGCCAGCAGTTCCAGCCACCGGGGACTAGCGGGGGCTCGAGGAAAGGAGGAGACCCAGTACTTC.

This clonotype came up many times. This chain uses TRBV20-1 with TRBJ1-2; possible D gene TRBD1, 5 bases. Looked up from germline, CDR1 is DFQATT and CDR2 is SNEGSKA (reference sequence). V lost 8 bases, J lost 0 bases, and 13 bases lay in between. The CDR3 runs 13 residues. In DNA, the CDR3 is TGCAGTTCGCAGGGACCGTCTAACTATGGCTACACCTTC. Protein: CSSQGPSNYGYTF.

On this clonotype itself: This may come from a read error, since a much larger clone is one base off. The chain links TRBV4-2 to TRBJ1-1, with D hard to call. V was shortened by 4 bases and J by 11 bases, with 17 bases between the two germline ends. The CDR3 spans 13 residues. Germline V gene data show CDR1 as LGHNA and CDR2 as YNFKEQ. CDR3 DNA sequence: TGTGCCAGCAGCCGAGATCGGGCAGAAGTCGCTTTCTTT. Its translation: CASSRDRAEVAFF.

This clonotype was seen at least ten times. This chain joins TRBV9 and TRBJ2-3; 10 bases align to TRBD1. This CDR3 has 16 residues. Trimming took 4 bases from V and 1 from J; bases not matched to a gene: 6. CDR1 and CDR2 from the germline V gene are SGDLS and YYNGEE. In nucleotides, the CDR3 is TGTGCCAGCAGCTTAAAGACAGGGGGCCGCACAGATACGCAGTATTTT. Residues: CASSLKTGGRTDTQYF.

This clonotype was seen a few times. The chain uses TRBV5-1 and TRBJ1-1; possibly TRBD1 for D (6 bases). This CDR3 has 15 amino acids. The V gene's germline CDR1 is SGHRS and CDR2 YFSETQ. The ends were cut back, 4 bases at V and 5 bases at J, with 18 bases in the middle. The CDR3 region is CASSPQGQGITEAFF. The CDR3 region has the DNA TGCGCCAGCAGCCCGCAGGGGCAGGGCATTACTGAAGCTTTCTTT.

Ten or more counts support this clonotype. The chain uses TRBV7-2 and TRBJ1-2; D not resolved. V gave up 7 bases and J gave up 4 bases, with 25 bases separating them. This CDR3 contains 17 residues. CDR1 and CDR2 from the germline V gene are SGHTA and FQGNSA. Here the CDR3 reads CASTFAGLTLVTYGYTF. In DNA form, the CDR3 reads TGTGCCAGCACCTTCGCGGGGTTAACCCTAGTTACCTATGGCTACACCTTC.

This chain joins TRBV7-2 and TRBJ2-7, with D perhaps TRBD1 (7 bases). V shed 5 bases and J shed 4 bases, with 18 bases lying between them. The CDR3 is 15 amino acids. Germline CDR1 SGHTA, CDR2 FQGNSA. The CDR3 coding sequence is TGTGCCAGCAGCCCAGGGGGGTCGATCGTGTACGAGCAGTACTTC. Translating gives CASSPGGSIVYEQYF.

This clonotype was counted ten times or more. The chain has TRBV27 and TRBJ2-7; D remains ambiguous. Between the trimmed V and J ends, which lost 6 bases and 2 bases, there was a span of 11 bases. The CDR3 loop spans 13 amino acids. Germline V gene lookup returns CDR1 MNHEY and CDR2 SMNVEV (reference sequence). CDR3 in amino acids: CASRRASTYEQYF. The CDR3 DNA follows: TGTGCCAGCAGGAGAGCGTCTACCTACGAGCAGTACTTC.

The chain has TRBV4-3 and TRBJ2-7; maybe TRBD1 (5 bases). The CDR3 is 13 residues long. Trimming shortened V by 5 bases and J by 6 bases, and 14 bases separated the two germline ends. Per the germline V gene, CDR1 is LGHNA and CDR2 is YSLEER. The CDR3 sequence: CASSSRVPGEQYF. CDR3 DNA sequence: TGCGCCAGCAGCTCCAGGGTCCCGGGCGAGCAGTACTTC.

This clonotype was seen ten or more times. The V gene is TRBV2, the J gene TRBJ2-1, with 10 bases lining up with TRBD2. The length of the CDR3 is 15 residues. Germline assignment: CDR1 SNHLY and CDR2 FYNNEI. The junction had 4 bases not matched to a gene; V was cut back by 6 bases and J by 2 bases. CDR3 sequence: CASRESGGAYNEQFF. The CDR3 DNA reads as TGTGCCAGCAGAGAAAGCGGGGGGGCCTACAATGAGCAGTTCTTC.

This clonotype was observed at least ten times. The rearrangement joins TRBV12-3 or TRBV12-4 to TRBJ1-2; a possible D gene is TRBD1 (6 bases). CDR3 length equals 13 residues. V was clipped by 6 bases and J by 4 bases, with 12 bases between them. CDR3 sequence (DNA): TGTGCCAGCAGGGAAGGACAGAGCTATGGCTACACCTTC. Translation: CASREGQSYGYTF.

The V call is TRBV6-5, the J call TRBJ2-1; TRBD2 matches 7 bases. V gave up 1 base and J gave up 4 bases; unmatched junction bases: 13. From germline, CDR1 is MNHEY and CDR2 SVGAGI. This CDR3 is built from 18 residues. The CDR3 DNA reads as TGTGCCAGCAGTTACTTCCCGCTTGACGGGGGGTCGTACAATGAGCAGTTCTTC. It encodes CASSYFPLDGGSYNEQFF.

CDR3 sequence: CASSLASGGLVYEQFF. Written as DNA, the CDR3 is TGTGCCAGCAGCTTAGCGTCGGGGGGACTAGTTTATGAGCAGTTCTTC. The rearrangement links TRBV7-2 to TRBJ2-1; 8 bases align to TRBD2. Germline loops: CDR1 SGHTA, CDR2 FQGNSA. J was trimmed by 8 bases and V by 0 bases; bases with no gene match: 9. The CDR3 sequence is 16 residues long. Full variable domain (remainder filled in from reference TRBV7-2 and TRBJ2-1): GAGVSQSPSNKVTEKGKDVELRCDPISGHTALYWYRQSLGQGLEFLIYFQGNSAPDKSGLPSDRFSAERTGGSVSTLTIQRTQQEDSAVYLCASSLASGGLVYEQFFGPGTRLTVL.

This clonotype was recorded at least ten times. V is TRBV27 and J is TRBJ1-5, with 8 positions matching TRBD1. The CDR3 has 15 residues. Germline trimming cut 5 bases from V and 6 bases from J; bases unmatched to any gene: 9. Germline V CDR1 and CDR2: MNHEY, SMNVEV (reference sequence). The CDR3 is CASSPTDREVQPQHF. The CDR3 nucleotides are TGTGCCAGCAGTCCCACGGACAGGGAGGTTCAGCCCCAGCATTTT.

In this sample, this clonotype turned up many times. The genes are TRBV20-1 and TRBJ2-7; maybe TRBD1 (6 bases). CDR1 DFQATT and CDR2 SNEGSKA come from the germline V gene (reference sequence). The CDR3 length is 13 residues. Trimming shortened V by 3 bases and J by 6 bases, and 15 bases separated the two germline ends. Written as DNA, the CDR3 is TGCAGTGCTAGGCGAGACAGGCCGGGCGAGCAGTACTTC. Residues: CSARRDRPGEQYF.

This clonotype was seen ten or more times. The chain recombines TRBV28 with TRBJ1-6, with 8 bases fitting TRBD1. Germline V CDR1 and CDR2: MDHEN, SYDVKM. The CDR3 extends over 13 amino acids. Trimming cost V 10 bases and J 10 bases; bases outside gene matches: 9. CDR3 DNA sequence: TGTGCCATATCGACAGGGGTACGGTCACCCCTCCACTTT. Protein product: CAISTGVRSPLHF.

This clonotype was seen ten or more times. The chain has TRBV6-2 or TRBV6-3 and TRBJ1-1; D remains unclear. Germline V CDR1 and CDR2: MNHEY, SVGEGT. The CDR3 is made up of 13 amino acids. Trimming stripped 5 bases from V and 1 base from J, with 8 bases between. The CDR3 protein is CASSPTENTEAFF. The DNA for the CDR3 is TGTGCCAGCAGTCCCACAGAGAACACTGAAGCTTTCTTT.

This clonotype was seen a handful of times. The gene calls are TRBV3-1 and TRBJ2-3, with 7 bases aligning to TRBD1. Germline-derived CDR1 and CDR2 are LGHDT and YNNKEL (reference sequence). With 2 bases clipped from V and 1 base from J, the junction kept 9 bases outside the gene matches. The CDR3 has 17 residues. CDR3 DNA sequence: TGTGCCAGCAGCCAATTAACAGGGGCGCCGGGCACAGATACGCAGTATTTT. This sequence encodes CASSQLTGAPGTDTQYF.

A note on this clonotype: One end of the junction fails to match germline, which may point to a read error. The rearrangement uses TRBV4-3 and TRBJ2-1, with D maybe TRBD2 (7 bases). CDR3 length: 16 residues. In germline, CDR1 is LGHNA, CDR2 YSLEER. The CDR3, as DNA: TGCGACAGCAGCCAAGATCGGGGGGCCTCCTACAATGAGCAGTTCTTC. Its protein product is CDSSQDRGASYNEQFF.

The J gene is TRBJ2-2, the V gene TRBV6-5; D is unclear. The CDR3 length is 16 residues. Trimming cost V 2 bases and J 5 bases, with 15 bases left between them. Germline CDR1 is MNHEY and CDR2 is SVGAGI. The DNA of the CDR3 is TGTGCCAGCAGTTACACATACGTAGGGAAGACCGGGGAGCTGTTTTTT. Translated, it gives CASSYTYVGKTGELFF.

The V gene is TRBV29-1, the J gene TRBJ1-2; tentatively, D is TRBD1 (5 bases). The V end lost 3 bases, the J end lost 2 bases, and 10 bases lay between the germline ends. This CDR3 comprises 13 residues. The V gene's germline CDR1 is SQVTM and CDR2 ANQGSEA. The DNA for the CDR3 is TGCAGCGTTGACAGGGCGTCGAACTATGGCTACACCTTC. Amino acid sequence: CSVDRASNYGYTF. The full variable domain, completed using reference TRBV29-1 and TRBJ1-2, is SAVISQKPSRDICQRGTSLTIQCQVDSQVTMMFWYRQQPGQSLTLIATANQGSEATYESGFVIDKFPISRPNLTFSTLTVSNMSPEDSSIYLCSVDRASNYGYTFGSGTRLTVV.

This clonotype appeared a few times. The chain carries TRBV2 and TRBJ2-3; 11 nucleotides agree with TRBD2. Looked up from germline, CDR1 is SNHLY and CDR2 is FYNNEI. This CDR3 is built from 19 residues. V lost 2 bases, J lost 5 bases, and 15 bases stayed unmatched. This CDR3 reads CASSELWGFSGGAVDTQYF. Written as DNA, the CDR3 is TGTGCCAGCAGTGAACTGTGGGGATTTAGCGGGGGGGCCGTAGATACGCAGTATTTT. Drawing the rest from reference TRBV2 and TRBJ2-3, the complete variable domain is EPEVTQTPSHQVTQMGQEVILRCVPISNHLYFYWYRQILGQKVEFLVSFYNNEISEKSEIFDDQFSVERPDGSNFTLKIRSTKLEDSAMYFCASSELWGFSGGAVDTQYFGPGTRLTVL.

There are many counts of this clonotype. J is TRBJ2-1 and V is TRBV12-3 or TRBV12-4; 11 nucleotides agree with TRBD2. V dropped 6 bases and J dropped 8; count of bases not matched to a gene: 9. The CDR3 runs to 15 residues. CDR3 amino acids: CASRSTSGGGDEQFF. The CDR3 DNA reads TGTGCCAGCAGGTCTACTAGCGGGGGTGGGGATGAGCAGTTCTTC.